This record covers a single T cell receptor beta chain. The CDR3 end is not reached by the read, which stops 3 residues before it; the germline J gene fills it in. The assay was immunoSEQ multiplex PCR, and TCRdb's table has in-frame clones only and misses some. The sample table includes around 31,000 clones. The source of the sample is a study of T cells in women clearing cervical HPV infection. From germline, CDR1 is LNHDA and CDR2 SQIVND (reference sequence). The CDR3 totals 13 residues. This TCR was sampled from a woman aged 18 to 75 with a cervical HPV16 infection that either progressed to CIN3+ or cleared (not recorded which). Sequenced material: blood buffy coat. The chain couples TRBV19 to TRBJ1-2; D is undetermined. CDR3 sequence reads: CASSIEGYNDYTF. The CDR3 bases that were read are TGTGCCAGTAGTATAGAGGGCTACAATGAC.